These 27 T cell receptor beta chains were all obtained from the same sample, sequenced in a study of post-analysis software for immune sequencing data. Study-level points and caveats: Roughly five TRBV segments appeared more often in patients than in controls, and TRBV5-6, TRBV5-1 and TRBV20-1 were among these.

cDNA libraries of TCR beta carried unique molecular identifiers. From the PCR reads, TCRdb called clonotypes with MiXCR, one entry per CDR3 protein. The data hold about 760,000 distinct CDR3 sequences, with about 27% observed a single time. These receptors' targets are unknown. Sequencing used blood. The receptors come from a girl aged 5-17 years with multiple sclerosis.

This clonotype has more than one count but fewer than ten. The rearrangement links TRBV11-2 to TRBJ2-6; D remains ambiguous. This CDR3 comprises 13 residues. V lost 8 bases to trimming and J lost 3 bases, with 8 bases between them. CDR1 and CDR2 from the germline V gene are SGHAT and FQNNGV. The CDR3, as DNA: TGTGCCAGCCAGCTTTTTGGGGCCAACGTCCTGACTTTC. Protein product: CASQLFGANVLTF.

The chain recombines TRBV5-5 with TRBJ1-5; D is unresolved. CDR1 is SGHKS and CDR2 is YYEKEE in the germline V gene (reference sequence). Trimming shortened V by 1 base and J by 0 bases, and 11 bases separated the two germline ends. The length of the CDR3 is 16 residues. The CDR3 DNA sequence: TGTGCCAGCAGCTTGTGGGCGACGGATAGCAATCAGCCCCAGCATTTT. Protein product: CASSLWATDSNQPQHF.

This chain connects TRBV29-1 to TRBJ2-5; 15 bases match TRBD2. The DNA end lines up better with TRBJ2-7; the J call may be wrong. The germline gives CDR1 SQVTM, CDR2 ANQGSEA. The CDR3 totals 15 residues. Here the CDR3 reads CSVVPGLAGGSEQYF. DNA for the CDR3: TGCAGCGTTGTTCCGGGACTAGCGGGAGGCTCCGAGCAGTACTTC.

This chain links TRBV24-1 with TRBJ1-1; the match to TRBD1 covers 12 bases. CDR3 length equals 17 residues. Trimming removed 3 bases from V and 1 base from J; junction bases left unmatched: 5. Germline V gene sequence: CDR1 KGHDR, CDR2 SFDVKD. DNA of the CDR3: TGTGCCACCAGTGATGGGGGACAGGGGGCGGGGAACACTGAAGCTTTCTTT. The encoded protein is CATSDGGQGAGNTEAFF.

As for this clonotype: It may be a read error: a sequence one base away is much more abundant. V is TRBV4-2 and J is TRBJ2-5; 11 nucleotides agree with TRBD2. J lost 11 bases, V lost 3 bases, and 14 bases had no gene match. Germline V gene data show CDR1 as LGHNA and CDR2 as YNFKEQ. CDR3 size: 16 residues. Here the CDR3 reads CASSQNLAGGGNEQYF. The CDR3 nucleotides read TGTGCCAGCAGCCAGAATCTAGCGGGGGGCGGGAATGAGCAGTACTTC.

This chain uses TRBV3-1 with TRBJ2-1, with 7 bases lining up with TRBD1. This CDR3 has 13 residues. Germline trimming cut 6 bases from V and 8 bases from J; bases unmatched to any gene: 7. Per germline, CDR1 LGHDT and CDR2 YNNKEL (reference sequence). The CDR3 DNA is TGTGCCAGCAGACGACACACAGGGGATGAGCAGTTCTTC. It specifies CASRRHTGDEQFF.

The chain is built from TRBV12-3 or TRBV12-4 and TRBJ2-1; 8 bases line up with TRBD1. The CDR3 runs to 15 residues. Trimming took 7 bases from V and 9 from J; bases not matched to a gene: 14. CDR3 region: CASTPSGTGYGEQFF. CDR3 in DNA: TGTGCCAGCACTCCTTCCGGGACAGGCTATGGTGAGCAGTTCTTC.

In its sample, this clonotype was seen a few times. The rearrangement links TRBV3-1 to TRBJ2-7; D is ambiguous. This CDR3 has 14 residues. Per germline, CDR1 LGHDT and CDR2 YNNKEL (reference sequence). The ends were cut back, 0 bases at V and 0 bases at J, with 6 bases in the middle. DNA for the CDR3: TGTGCCAGCAGCCAAGATCACAGCTCCTACGAGCAGTACTTC. As protein: CASSQDHSSYEQYF.

This sequence joins TRBV9 and TRBJ2-3; possibly TRBD1 or TRBD2 for D (6 bases each). Trimming stripped 3 bases from V and 4 bases from J, with 9 bases between. Germline assignment: CDR1 SGDLS and CDR2 YYNGEE. This CDR3 region has 13 residues. CDR3: CASSAGASDTQYF. Here the CDR3 DNA reads TGTGCCAGCAGCGCGGGGGCCTCAGATACGCAGTATTTT.

This clonotype was counted only a few times. V and J are TRBV28 and TRBJ1-6, with D possibly being TRBD1 (5 bases). Trimming shortened V by 7 bases and J by 5 bases, and 12 bases separated the two germline ends. The germline gives CDR1 MDHEN, CDR2 SYDVKM. The CDR3 runs to 14 residues. The CDR3 reads CASTPGRDNSPLHF. The CDR3 DNA follows: TGTGCCAGCACCCCGGGACGGGATAATTCACCCCTCCACTTT.

This clonotype showed up just a few times. This rearrangement joins TRBV7-2 to TRBJ2-1; 8 bases line up with TRBD2. The CDR3 loop spans 15 amino acids. The germline CDR1 and CDR2 sequences are SGHTA and FQGNSA. J was trimmed by 7 bases and V by 3 bases; bases with no gene match: 8. The CDR3 nucleotides are TGTGCCAGCAGCTTTACTGCGGGGGGACGGAATGAGCAGTTCTTC. The encoded protein is CASSFTAGGRNEQFF. The full variable domain, completed using reference TRBV7-2 and TRBJ2-1, is GAGVSQSPSNKVTEKGKDVELRCDPISGHTALYWYRQSLGQGLEFLIYFQGNSAPDKSGLPSDRFSAERTGGSVSTLTIQRTQQEDSAVYLCASSFTAGGRNEQFFGPGTRLTVL.

On this clonotype: A read error may produce the germline difference seen at one junction end. This chain uses TRBV10-3 with TRBJ2-5; 13 bases agree with TRBD2. CDR1 and CDR2 from the germline V gene are ENHRY and SYGVKD. This CDR3 is built from 14 residues. The CDR3 reads CAIRTSGGKETLYF. The CDR3 bases are TGTGCCATCAGGACTAGCGGGGGGAAAGAGACCCTGTACTTC.

A few counts support this clonotype. The chain combines TRBV11-2 with TRBJ2-5, with D unresolved. This CDR3 contains 16 residues. From germline, CDR1 is SGHAT and CDR2 FQNNGV. With 3 bases removed from V and 1 base from J, the gap between germline ends came to 15 bases. This chain's CDR3 is CASSFVPRVAQETQYF. CDR3 in DNA: TGTGCCAGCAGCTTCGTCCCCCGGGTAGCCCAAGAGACCCAGTACTTC.

The V call is TRBV6-6, the J call TRBJ1-1; no reliable D call. V lost 7 bases to trimming and J lost 0 bases, with 18 bases between them. This CDR3 region has 16 residues. From germline, CDR1 is MNHNY and CDR2 SVGAGI (reference sequence). The CDR3 region is CASIPNIGRVNTEAFF. The CDR3 bases are TGTGCCAGCATCCCTAACATCGGACGGGTGAACACTGAAGCTTTCTTT.

V and J are TRBV5-1 and TRBJ1-1; D is perhaps TRBD1 (6 bases). The V end was cut by 1 base, the J end by 5 bases, with 15 bases between. The CDR3 loop spans 15 amino acids. CDR1 is SGHRS, CDR2 YFSETQ, per germline. The CDR3 reads CASSLTGISVTEAFF. CDR3 DNA sequence: TGCGCCAGCAGCTTGACAGGGATATCGGTTACTGAAGCTTTCTTT.

CDR3 nucleotides: TGCAGCGTGGAGTACAATGAGCAGTACTTC. Its protein product is CSVEYNEQYF. This chain uses TRBV29-1 with TRBJ2-1; D is unresolved. Near its end, the DNA agrees better with TRBJ2-7, so the J call may be wrong. Germline V gene lookup returns CDR1 SQVTM and CDR2 ANQGSEA. The CDR3 has 10 residues.

In this sample, this clonotype turned up many times. The V and J genes are TRBV10-3 and TRBJ2-5, with D perhaps matching TRBD1 or TRBD2 (6 bases each). Per the germline V gene, CDR1 is ENHRY and CDR2 is SYGVKD. V lost 2 bases and J lost 4, with 11 bases in between. There are 14 residues in the CDR3. CDR3 DNA: TGTGCCATCAGTGAGGTGGAGGGGGGAGAGACCCAGTACTTC. Translated, it gives CAISEVEGGETQYF.

This clonotype has a handful of counts. V gene TRBV11-3 combines with J gene TRBJ2-2, with D unclear. Germline CDR1 SGHNT, CDR2 YENEEA. The CDR3 sequence is 11 residues long. V lost 4 bases and J 7 bases, leaving 4 bases between the germline ends. The CDR3 DNA is TGTGCCAGCAGCTGGGGCGGGGAGCTGTTTTTT. Translation gives CASSWGGELFF.

The chain uses TRBV5-6 and TRBJ1-2; 10 positions match TRBD1. CDR1 is SGHDT and CDR2 is YYEEEE in the germline V gene. The CDR3 has 16 amino acids. Trimming removed 1 base from V and 0 bases from J; junction bases left unmatched: 3. The CDR3 DNA follows: TGTGCCAGCAGCTTGCCCGGGACAGGGGCTAACTATGGCTACACCTTC. Translating it yields CASSLPGTGANYGYTF.

This chain links TRBV4-1 with TRBJ1-1, with D possibly TRBD1 on 6 matching bases. CDR1 and CDR2 from the germline V gene are MGHRA and YSYEKL. Trimming removed 1 base from V and 0 bases from J, with 9 bases in between. The CDR3 runs to 15 residues. CDR3 in DNA: TGCGCCAGCAGCCAAGCCGGGGGGCTGAACACTGAAGCTTTCTTT. This codes for CASSQAGGLNTEAFF.

This clonotype was seen a few times. This rearrangement joins TRBV4-3 to TRBJ2-3; 9 nucleotides agree with TRBD2. CDR1 and CDR2 from the germline V gene are LGHNA and YSLEER. V lost 1 base and J lost 6; bases outside the gene matches: 2. CDR3 length: 14 residues. CDR3 loop: CASSQGLAADTQYF. The CDR3 DNA is TGCGCCAGCAGCCAAGGACTAGCGGCGGATACGCAGTATTTT.

The rearrangement joins TRBV27 to TRBJ2-5, with D possibly TRBD2 on 6 matching bases. Germline values: CDR1 MNHEY, CDR2 SMNVEV (reference sequence). This CDR3 contains 17 residues. Trimming removed 5 bases from V and 9 bases from J, with 28 bases in between. CDR3 amino acids: CASSITDTAGMSGAQYF. In DNA form, the CDR3 reads TGTGCCAGCAGTATTACCGATACGGCGGGGATGTCCGGGGCCCAGTACTTC.

This clonotype has a handful of counts. The V call is TRBV6-2 or TRBV6-3, the J call TRBJ2-1; a weak D match, TRBD2 (6 bases). CDR3 length: 13 residues. Trimming stripped 10 bases from V and 8 bases from J, with 18 bases between. Germline V CDR1 and CDR2: MNHEY, SVGEGT. DNA of the CDR3: TGTGCCACCCGGAGGGCCAGCATAGATGAGCAGTTCTTC. It yields the protein CATRRASIDEQFF.

V usage is TRBV7-2 and J usage is TRBJ2-7, with 11 bases matching TRBD2. J was trimmed by 3 bases and V by 0 bases; bases with no gene match: 1. The CDR3 is 15 amino acids. Germline assignment: CDR1 SGHTA and CDR2 FQGNSA. The DNA for the CDR3 is TGTGCCAGCAGCTTAGCTAGCGGGAGGGTCTACGAGCAGTACTTC. Translating it yields CASSLASGRVYEQYF.

In its sample, this clonotype was seen many times. The chain carries TRBV21-1 and TRBJ2-5; the D call TRBD1 from the table was never checked on the DNA. TRBV21-1 is classified as a pseudogene. The CDR3 is 14 amino acids. The CDR3 spells CASSRDRGRETQYF. The CDR3 bases are TGTGCCAGCAGCCGGGACAGGGGGCGCGAGACCCAGTACTTC.

This clonotype was seen once. The chain has TRBV15 and TRBJ1-1; perhaps TRBD1 as D (6 bases). The V end lost 4 bases, the J end lost 5 bases, and 17 bases lay between the germline ends. There are 15 residues in the CDR3. Germline V gives CDR1 LNHNV, CDR2 YYDKDF (reference sequence). Here the CDR3 DNA reads TGTGCCACCAGCAAGGACCCAGGGGAACGGACTGAAGCTTTCTTT. It codes for CATSKDPGERTEAFF.

The chain recombines TRBV20-1 with TRBJ2-3, with D maybe TRBD1 (5 bases). Per germline, CDR1 DFQATT and CDR2 SNEGSKA (reference sequence). V was trimmed by 6 bases and J by 7 bases, leaving 20 bases between them. The CDR3 has 14 amino acids. As DNA, the CDR3 is TGCAGTGCCCGGGTAGGGGTTGGAGATAATACGCAGTATTTT. This sequence encodes CSARVGVGDNTQYF.